One T cell receptor (beta chain) is described in this entry. The antigen is undetermined. Treatment here: around 19 received Ad26.COV2.S at low or high dose, single or two shots; about 5 received placebo; per-sample allocation not given. All samples were drawn on day 63, counting from the first vaccine or placebo injection. This Boston cohort included adults aged 18-55 years. This sample was included in a study of Ad26.COV2.S vaccination and SARS-CoV-2 variants. Study-level findings and limits: Spike-specific responses of CD8+ and CD4+ T cells were reported to display substantial breadth after vaccination.

Sequenced by immunoSEQ multiplex PCR; TCRdb stores in-frame clones only, minus some. The sample lists about 350,000 clones, 65% to 90% occurring once. The CDR3 extends over 12 amino acids. With 7 bases removed from V and 0 bases from J, the gap between germline ends came to 7 bases. Germline V gene data show CDR1 as SQVTM and CDR2 as ANQGSEA. The sequenced sample was peripheral blood, obtained in a trial of Ad26.COV2.S vaccine versus placebo. The receptor's source is a person aged 18 to 65 who received the Ad26.COV2.S COVID-19 vaccine or a placebo. The gene calls are TRBV29-1 and TRBJ1-5; D is unresolved. This CDR3 is CSAQNSNQPQHF. The CDR3 nucleotides are TGCAGCGCACAGAATAGCAATCAGCCCCAGCATTTT.